These T cell receptor beta chains were read from a single sample in a study of blood T cell repertoires in COVID-19. Generated by immunoSEQ multiplex PCR, the TCRdb table keeps only in-frame clones and is missing some. The sample has fewer than 70,000 clones; approximately 90% are singletons. The sample comprised peripheral blood. The receptors were sampled from a man between 45 and 60 years old with acute or convalescent COVID-19. The CDR3 runs from the conserved cysteine through the conserved F or W. The D gene is left open where the match is weak. The listing skips clone size in some rows; elsewhere it reads once, few, many or a size class.

>.|TRBV7-8|.|TRBJ1-6
TGTGCCAGCAGCTTAGTACCGAGCTCCTATAATTCACCCCTCCACTTT
CASSLVPSSYNSPLHF
>.|TRBV28|.|TRBJ1-2
TGTGCCAGCAGTCCATTGATAACGGGTGGCTACACCTTC
CASSPLITGGYTF
>TRBD1|TRBV5-6|.|TRBJ1-4
TGTGCCAGCAGCTTGGGAGGAGGGGGCGAAAAACTGTTTTTT
CASSLGGGGEKLFF
>TRBD1|TRBV3-1/TRBV3-2|.|TRBJ1-2
TGTGCTAGCAGCCCTACAGGGGCCTGTAACTATGGCTACACCTTC
CASSPTGACNYGYTF
>TRBD2|TRBV2|.|TRBJ2-3
TGTGCCAGCAGTTTAGCGGGAGGAAGCACAGATACGCAGTATTTT
CASSLAGGSTDTQYF
>.|TRBV6-5|.|TRBJ2-7
TGTGCCAGCAGTACCGGGATTCGTTACGAGCAGTACTTC
CASSTGIRYEQYF
>.|TRBV5-1|.|TRBJ1-4
TGCGCCAGCAGCTTGTCTGGGAGCGGGTTTGAAAAACTGTTTTTT
CASSLSGSGFEKLFF
>.|TRBV2|.|TRBJ2-7
TGTGCCACCCGACAGGACAGCTCCTACGAGCAGTACTTC
CATRQDSSYEQYF
>.|TRBV4-2|few|TRBJ2-2
TGTGCCAGCAGCCCCGAAACGGGAGCGAACACCGGGGAGCTGTTTTTT
CASSPETGANTGELFF
>.|TRBV10-3|.|TRBJ2-7
TGTGCCATCAGTGAATTCGGGACTGACTCCTACGAGCAGTACTTC
CAISEFGTDSYEQYF
>.|TRBV3-1/TRBV3-2|.|TRBJ1-5
TGTGCCAGCAGCCAAGACAGCGGCAGAAATCAGCCCCAGCATTTT
CASSQDSGRNQPQHF
>.|TRBV24-1|.|TRBJ1-2
TGTGCCACCAGCCCCGGGGGGGGCGCTGCCTATGGCTACACCTTC
CATSPGGGAAYGYTF
>.|TRBV18|.|TRBJ2-3
TGTGCCAGCTCATTTACAGGGTCTGTTGCAGATACGCAGTATTTT
CASSFTGSVADTQYF
>.|TRBV7-2|.|TRBJ1-2
TGTGCCAGCAGCCCCACGGGACAATACAACTATGGCTACACCTTC
CASSPTGQYNYGYTF
>.|TRBV19|.|TRBJ2-1
TGTGCCAGTAGTAGCGGGTGGGGAAACAATGAGCAGTTCTTC
CASSSGWGNNEQFF
>TRBD2|TRBV6-2/TRBV6-3|once|TRBJ2-7
TGTGCCAGCAGTTACTCCCGGACTAGCGGGAGGCCCGGCGAGCAGTACTTC
CASSYSRTSGRPGEQYF
>.|TRBV4-3|few|TRBJ2-2
TGCGCCAGCAGCCTACAGGGAACTACCGGGGAGCTGTTTTTT
CASSLQGTTGELFF
>TRBD1|TRBV7-3|.|TRBJ1-2
TGTGCCAGCAGCTTAACGGGACAGGGACTCTATGGCTACACCTTC
CASSLTGQGLYGYTF
>TRBD2|TRBV18|.|TRBJ2-1
TGTGCCAGCTCACCAAGGGAGGGATCCTACAATGAGCAGTTCTTC
CASSPREGSYNEQFF
>.|TRBV11-2|.|TRBJ2-5
TGTGCCAGCAGCTCCCGGGAAAGGGGGTTTTTCGAGACCCAGTACTTC
CASSSRERGFFETQYF
>.|TRBV3-1/TRBV3-2|.|TRBJ2-7
TGTGCCAGCAGCCAAGATCGGTCTACGGGACACTACGAGCAGTACTTC
CASSQDRSTGHYEQYF
>TRBD1|TRBV7-6|once|TRBJ2-5
TGTGCCAGCAGCCTAGGACAGGGAAGGGGGCAAGAGACCCAGTACTTC
CASSLGQGRGQETQYF
>.|TRBV9|large|TRBJ1-2
TGTGCCAGCAGCGGGAACAGGGTCGGGGGCTACACCTTC
CASSGNRVGGYTF
>TRBD2|TRBV11-3|.|TRBJ2-2
TGTGCCAGCAGTGATGGGGGACTAAACACCGGGGAGCTGTTTTTT
CASSDGGLNTGELFF
>.|TRBV19|.|TRBJ1-1
TGTGCCAGTAGTATAGGGGAGGTTAGGGCTGAAGCTTTCTTT
CASSIGEVRAEAFF
>TRBD1|TRBV29-1|.|TRBJ1-2
TGCAGCGCTTCGACAGGGGATGGCTACACCTTC
CSASTGDGYTF
>TRBD2|TRBV6-4|.|TRBJ2-1
TGTGCCAGCAGTGAGTCTAGCGGGTCTTTCAATGAGCAGTTCTTC
CASSESSGSFNEQFF
>TRBD1|TRBV5-1|.|TRBJ1-1
TGCGCCAGCAGATCCCTGGTGTCGGGACAGGGACGGAACACTGAAGCTTTCTTT
CASRSLVSGQGRNTEAFF
>.|TRBV28|.|TRBJ1-2
TGTGCCAGCAGTTTACTGTCCGGAGGTCGGGGCTACACCTTC
CASSLLSGGRGYTF
>.|TRBV7-2|.|TRBJ2-5
TGTGCCAGCAGCCCCCCGGGGTTGGGGGAGACCCAGTACTTC
CASSPPGLGETQYF
>.|TRBV2|.|TRBJ2-5
TGTGCCAGCGGAGGGCTCAGATTACAAGAGACCCAGTACTTC
CASGGLRLQETQYF
>TRBD2|TRBV6-2/TRBV6-3|.|TRBJ2-7
TGTGCCAGCAGTTATAGGGGACTAGGCTCCTACGAGCAGTACTTC
CASSYRGLGSYEQYF
>.|TRBV27|.|TRBJ2-1
TGTGCCAGCAGTTTTTTAGGGGCCGGGAATGAGCAGTTCTTC
CASSFLGAGNEQFF
>TRBD1|TRBV10-2|.|TRBJ2-1
TGCGCCAGCAGTGTATACAGGGGGCTCTACAATGAGCAGTTCTTC
CASSVYRGLYNEQFF
>TRBD2|TRBV18|.|TRBJ2-1
TGTGCCAGCTCACCCTTAGCGGGAGGTGGGGATGAGCAGTTCTTC
CASSPLAGGGDEQFF
>TRBD1|TRBV9|.|TRBJ2-2
TGTGCCAGCAGCGCCGGGACAGGGAGGACCGGGGAGCTGTTTTTT
CASSAGTGRTGELFF
>TRBD2|TRBV9|.|TRBJ2-1
TGTGCCAGCAGCGTACAGGGACTAGCGGACAATGAGCAGTTCTTC
CASSVQGLADNEQFF
>.|TRBV27|.|TRBJ2-4
TGTGCCAGCAGTTTTTCGACAGAGAACATTCAGTACTTC
CASSFSTENIQYF
>.|TRBV11-3|.|TRBJ1-3
TGTGCCAGCAGCCTTAACAGGGTAGTGACGGGAAACACCATATATTTT
CASSLNRVVTGNTIYF